This TCR beta chain was identified during a study of control samples from healthy donors and cancer patients. The table lists this clone with a few counts. The CDR3 length is 10 residues. V was trimmed by 3 bases and J by 6 bases, leaving 6 bases between them. CDR1 is DFQATT, CDR2 SNEGSKA, per germline (reference sequence). Libraries were prepared by immunoSEQ multiplex PCR; TCRdb keeps only in-frame clonotypes and omits some of them. In the table there are about 160,000 clones, 70% to 90% of which are singletons. The chain joins TRBV20-1 to TRBJ2-7; the D gene is possibly TRBD1 (5 bases). The source material was blood. The TCR comes from a man between 25 and 39 years old in good health. The CDR3, as DNA: TGCAGTGCTAGCGACAGCGAGCAGTACTTC. It encodes CSASDSEQYF.